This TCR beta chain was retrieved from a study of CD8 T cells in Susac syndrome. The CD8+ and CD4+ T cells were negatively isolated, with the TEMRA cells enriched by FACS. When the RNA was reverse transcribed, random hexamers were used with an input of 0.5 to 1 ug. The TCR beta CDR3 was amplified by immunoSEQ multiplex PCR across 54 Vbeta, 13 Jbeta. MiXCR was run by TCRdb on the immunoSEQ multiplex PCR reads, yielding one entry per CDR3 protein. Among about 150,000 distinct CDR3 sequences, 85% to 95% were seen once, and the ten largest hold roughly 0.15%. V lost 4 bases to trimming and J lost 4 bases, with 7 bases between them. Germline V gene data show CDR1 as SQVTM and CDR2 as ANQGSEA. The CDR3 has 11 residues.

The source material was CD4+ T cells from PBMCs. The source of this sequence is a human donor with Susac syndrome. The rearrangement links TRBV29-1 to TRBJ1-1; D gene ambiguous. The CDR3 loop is CSVVGVTEAFF. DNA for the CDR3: TGCAGCGTTGTCGGGGTCACTGAAGCTTTCTTT.